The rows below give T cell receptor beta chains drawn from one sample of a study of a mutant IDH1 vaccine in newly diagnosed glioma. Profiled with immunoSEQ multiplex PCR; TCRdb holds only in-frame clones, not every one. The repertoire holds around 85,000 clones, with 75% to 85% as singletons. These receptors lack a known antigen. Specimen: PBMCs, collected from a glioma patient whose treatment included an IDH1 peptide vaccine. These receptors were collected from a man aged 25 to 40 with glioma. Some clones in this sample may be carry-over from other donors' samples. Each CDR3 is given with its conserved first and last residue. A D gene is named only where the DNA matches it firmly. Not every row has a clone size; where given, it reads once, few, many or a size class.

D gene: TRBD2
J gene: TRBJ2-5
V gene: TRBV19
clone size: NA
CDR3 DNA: TGTGCCAGTATGGGAAGCGGGGGCCTCCAAGAGACCCAGTACTTC
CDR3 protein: CASMGSGGLQETQYF

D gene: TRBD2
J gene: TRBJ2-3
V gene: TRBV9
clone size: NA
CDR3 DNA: TGTGCCAGCAGTTGGACTAGCGGGACGGATACGCAGTATTTT
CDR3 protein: CASSWTSGTDTQYF

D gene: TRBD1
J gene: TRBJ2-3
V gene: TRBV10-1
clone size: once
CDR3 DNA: TGCGCCAGCTCCACTCCGGGACAGGGGAGCACAGATACGCAGTATTTT
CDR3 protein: CASSTPGQGSTDTQYF

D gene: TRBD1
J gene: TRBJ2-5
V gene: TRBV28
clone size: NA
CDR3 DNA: TGTGCCAGCATCTCCGGACAGGGGGGAGAGACCCAGTACTTC
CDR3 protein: CASISGQGGETQYF

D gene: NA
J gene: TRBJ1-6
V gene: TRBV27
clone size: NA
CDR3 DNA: TGTGCCAGCAGTTTCATTAGCTTCTATAATTCACCCCTCCACTTT
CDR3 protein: CASSFISFYNSPLHF

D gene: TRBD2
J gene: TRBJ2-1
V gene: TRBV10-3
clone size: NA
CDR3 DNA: TGTGCCATCAGTGGCCCCCCTGGGGCGGGGGGGCCCAATGAGCAGTTCTTC
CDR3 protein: CAISGPPGAGGPNEQFF

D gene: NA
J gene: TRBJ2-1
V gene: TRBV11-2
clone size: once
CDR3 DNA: TGTGCCAGCAGCTTAGATCGCCCCGGTGGGAGAATCTACAATGAGCAGTTCTTC
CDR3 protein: CASSLDRPGGRIYNEQFF

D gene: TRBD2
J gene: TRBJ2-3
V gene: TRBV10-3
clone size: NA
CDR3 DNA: TGTGCCATCAGTGGGACTAGCGGGGGATTAGTAGGCACAGATACGCAGTATTTT
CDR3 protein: CAISGTSGGLVGTDTQYF

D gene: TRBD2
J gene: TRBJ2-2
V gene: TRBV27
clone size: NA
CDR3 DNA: TGTGCCAGCAGTATCGGACTAGCGGAACTTCAAACCGGGGAGCTGTTTTTT
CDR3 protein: CASSIGLAELQTGELFF

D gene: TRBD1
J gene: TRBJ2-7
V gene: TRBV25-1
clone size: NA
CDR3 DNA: TGTGCCAGCAGCTGGACAGGGGGAGGCGAGCAGTACTTC
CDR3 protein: CASSWTGGGEQYF

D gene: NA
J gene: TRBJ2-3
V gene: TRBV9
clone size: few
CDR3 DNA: TGTGCCAGCAGCGTGGGGGTAGGTACGCAGTATTTT
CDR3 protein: CASSVGVGTQYF

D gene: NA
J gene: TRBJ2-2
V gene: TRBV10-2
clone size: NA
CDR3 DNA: TGCGCCAGCAAGGCGGTAAACACCGGGGAGCTGTTTTTT
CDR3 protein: CASKAVNTGELFF

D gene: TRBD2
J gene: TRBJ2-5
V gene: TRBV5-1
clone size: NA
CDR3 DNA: TGCGCCAGCGGCCCGGGACTAGCGGACCAAGAGACCCAGTACTTC
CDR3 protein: CASGPGLADQETQYF

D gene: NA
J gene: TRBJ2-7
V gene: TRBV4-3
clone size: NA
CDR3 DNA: TGCGCCAGCAGCCAGGAAAGGACGTACGAGCAGTACTTC
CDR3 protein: CASSQERTYEQYF

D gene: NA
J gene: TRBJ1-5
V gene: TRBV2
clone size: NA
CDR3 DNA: TGTGCCAGCAGTGAAGCATTAACAGGAATGAAACCCCAGCATTTT
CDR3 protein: CASSEALTGMKPQHF

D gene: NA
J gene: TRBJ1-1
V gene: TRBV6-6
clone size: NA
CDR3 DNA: TGTGCCAGCAGTTCGACTACAATGAACACTGAAGCTTTCTTT
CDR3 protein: CASSSTTMNTEAFF

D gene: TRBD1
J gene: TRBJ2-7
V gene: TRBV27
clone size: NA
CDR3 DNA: TGTGCCAGCAGTTGGGGACAGTCCTACGAGCAGTACTTC
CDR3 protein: CASSWGQSYEQYF

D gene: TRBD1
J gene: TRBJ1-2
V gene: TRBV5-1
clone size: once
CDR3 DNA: TGCGCCAGCAGCACCGCGGGACAGGGGTCCTATGGCTACACCTTC
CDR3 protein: CASSTAGQGSYGYTF

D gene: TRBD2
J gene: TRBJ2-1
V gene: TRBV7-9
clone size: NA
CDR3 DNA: TGTGCCAGCAGCGGCCGACTAGCGGTTTCCTACAATGAGCAGTTCTTC
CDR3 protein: CASSGRLAVSYNEQFF

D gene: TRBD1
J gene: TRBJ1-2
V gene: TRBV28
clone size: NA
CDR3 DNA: TGTGCCAGCAACCTACTGACAGGGGTCTATGGCTACACCTTC
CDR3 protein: CASNLLTGVYGYTF

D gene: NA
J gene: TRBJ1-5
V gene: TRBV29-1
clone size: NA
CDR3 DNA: TGCAGCGTTGTGGAGGGGAGTAACAATCAGCCCCAGCATTTT
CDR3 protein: CSVVEGSNNQPQHF

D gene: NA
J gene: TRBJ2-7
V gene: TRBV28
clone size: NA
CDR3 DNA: TGTGCCAGCAGCCCTAAAGGGGGGAGAGACTACGAGCAGTACTTC
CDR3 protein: CASSPKGGRDYEQYF

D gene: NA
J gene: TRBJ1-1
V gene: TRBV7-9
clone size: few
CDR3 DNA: TGTGCCAGCAGCTTAGGCCAGGGCGTGAACACTGAAGCTTTCTTT
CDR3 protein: CASSLGQGVNTEAFF

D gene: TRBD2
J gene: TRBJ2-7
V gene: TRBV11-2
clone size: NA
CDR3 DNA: TGTGCCAGCAGCTTAGAGGTTAACACGGGGGGCGAGCAGTACTTC
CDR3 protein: CASSLEVNTGGEQYF

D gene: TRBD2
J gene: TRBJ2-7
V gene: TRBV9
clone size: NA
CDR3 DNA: TGTGCCAGCAGCCGGACTAGCGAATCCTACGAGCAGTACTTC
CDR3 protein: CASSRTSESYEQYF